Below are 30 T cell receptor beta chains sequenced from a single sample in a study of cytomegalovirus exposure and HLA in healthy donors. Use of 60 Vbeta and 13 Jbeta primers characterized the PCR. Generated by immunoSEQ multiplex PCR, the TCRdb table keeps only in-frame clones and is missing some. The table counts more than 100,000 clones; roughly 1.4% lies in the top ten. The sequencing input was PBMCs. The receptors come from a woman aged 40 to 49 in good health and CMV-seronegative.

Of note for this clone: One end of the junction fails to match germline, which may point to a read error. The V gene is TRBV28, the J gene TRBJ2-1; 10 bases map to TRBD2. Germline loops: CDR1 MDHEN, CDR2 SYDVKM. This CDR3 region has 14 residues. Here the CDR3 DNA reads TGTGCCACCGCTAGCGGGGGCTCCCACAATGAGCAGTTCTTC. It encodes CATASGGSHNEQFF.

The chain has TRBV5-6 and TRBJ1-3; the D gene is possibly TRBD1 (5 bases). The CDR3 runs 14 residues. In germline, CDR1 is SGHDT, CDR2 YYEEEE. V shed 7 bases and J shed 0 bases, with 11 bases lying between them. The CDR3 region has the DNA TGTGCCAGCCCTCGGGGGGACTCTGGAAACACCATATATTTT. Amino acids: CASPRGDSGNTIYF.

The chain employs TRBV6-1 and TRBJ2-3, with TRBD2 identical over 11 bases. V lost 5 bases and J lost 1; bases outside the gene matches: 2. The CDR3 spans 15 residues. Germline CDR1 MNHNS, CDR2 SASEGT. Here the CDR3 reads CASSIAGGGTDTQYF. CDR3 nucleotide sequence: TGTGCCAGCAGTATAGCGGGGGGGGGCACAGATACGCAGTATTTT.

This chain joins TRBV4-1 and TRBJ2-2, with 7 positions matching TRBD1. The CDR3 contains 16 residues. V trimming: 3 bases; J trimming: 2 bases; junction bases outside the gene matches: 6. In germline, CDR1 is MGHRA, CDR2 YSYEKL. The CDR3 DNA follows: TGCGCCAGCAGCCACTTAAACAGGGGAAACACCGGGGAGCTGTTTTTT. Translating it yields CASSHLNRGNTGELFF.

CDR3 sequence: CASSDLPGQGFGKLFF. Here the CDR3 DNA reads TGCGCCAGCAGTGATCTTCCGGGACAGGGGTTTGGGAAACTGTTTTTT. The chain has TRBV10-2 and TRBJ1-4; TRBD1 matches at 10 bases. The junction had 12 bases not matched to a gene; V was cut back by 3 bases and J by 11 bases. The CDR3 is 16 amino acids. Germline-derived CDR1 and CDR2 are WSHSY and SAAADI.

This chain connects TRBV7-9 to TRBJ1-1; D might be TRBD1 (5 bases). Trimming took 2 bases from V and 5 from J, leaving 12 bases between them. The CDR3 is 14 amino acids. The germline gives CDR1 SEHNR, CDR2 FQNEAQ (reference sequence). DNA of the CDR3: TGTGCCAGCAGCTTATGGCCGGGGGATACTGAAGCTTTCTTT. Translated, it gives CASSLWPGDTEAFF.

The chain combines TRBV6-1 with TRBJ1-3; 7 bases map to TRBD1. This CDR3 is 14 amino acids long. The germline CDR1 and CDR2 sequences are MNHNS and SASEGT. Unmatched junction bases numbered 4, after V lost 6 bases and J lost 2 bases. CDR3 in DNA: TGTGCCAGCAGAATACAGGGGACTGGAAACACCATATATTTT. The encoded protein is CASRIQGTGNTIYF.

The chain combines TRBV5-1 with TRBJ2-7; no firm D call. Trimming left V 3 bases short and J 3 bases short, with 4 bases between. The germline CDR1 and CDR2 sequences are SGHRS and YFSETQ. This CDR3 contains 11 residues. The CDR3 is CASSSNYEQYF. CDR3 coding DNA: TGCGCCAGCAGCTCTAACTACGAGCAGTACTTC.

The chain joins TRBV5-1 to TRBJ2-2; TRBD1 matches 7 bases. Trimming cost V 0 bases and J 5 bases; bases outside gene matches: 7. Germline V gene data show CDR1 as SGHRS and CDR2 as YFSETQ. This CDR3 is 16 amino acids long. The CDR3 DNA reads TGCGCCAGCAGCTTGGGGCAGGGGGATTGGACCGGGGAGCTGTTTTTT. Its protein product is CASSLGQGDWTGELFF.

V gene TRBV28 combines with J gene TRBJ2-5; D is undetermined. Germline V gives CDR1 MDHEN, CDR2 SYDVKM. Trimming cost V 5 bases and J 5 bases, with 6 bases left between them. This CDR3 spans 11 amino acids. The CDR3 DNA is TGTGCCAGCAGTCACGGGGAGACCCAGTACTTC. This translates into CASSHGETQYF.

The V gene is TRBV5-1, the J gene TRBJ2-3; 10 bases are shared with TRBD2. The V gene's germline CDR1 is SGHRS and CDR2 YFSETQ. V was clipped by 1 base and J by 4 bases; unmatched bases: 3. The CDR3 is made up of 15 amino acids. The CDR3 sequence is CASSLQRGGSDTQYF. CDR3 DNA: TGCGCCAGCAGCTTGCAGCGGGGGGGCTCAGATACGCAGTATTTT.

This chain uses TRBV4-2 with TRBJ2-3, with 7 bases fitting TRBD2. This CDR3 has 17 residues. V shed 2 bases, J shed 1 base, and the junction held 9 bases outside the gene matches. In germline, CDR1 is LGHNA, CDR2 YNFKEQ. The CDR3 DNA reads as TGTGCCAGCAGCCAATATATGGGTCGGGGGGGCACAGATACGCAGTATTTT. It yields the protein CASSQYMGRGGTDTQYF.

The V call is TRBV6-1, the J call TRBJ1-1, with a tentative D call TRBD1 (6 bases). V was pared by 10 bases and J by 6 bases, with 18 bases between. This CDR3 contains 13 residues. Germline lookup yields CDR1 MNHNS and CDR2 SASEGT. The CDR3: CATNTGIWAEAFF. CDR3 bases: TGTGCCACCAATACAGGGATCTGGGCTGAAGCTTTCTTT.

V is TRBV18 and J is TRBJ1-6, with 11 nucleotides matching TRBD1. The germline CDR1 and CDR2 sequences are KGHSH and LQKENI. The CDR3 extends over 17 amino acids. J lost 0 bases, V lost 4 bases, and 2 bases had no gene match. The CDR3 region has the DNA TGTGCCAGCTCACAGGGGACAGGGGGCTCCTATAATTCACCCCTCCACTTT. Protein product: CASSQGTGGSYNSPLHF.

V and J are TRBV5-1 and TRBJ2-5, with 9 bases lining up with TRBD1. The J call may be faulty, since TRBJ2-7 better matches the DNA end. The CDR3 is 15 amino acids. Per the germline V gene, CDR1 is SGHRS and CDR2 is YFSETQ. This CDR3 reads CASSQGQGFSYEQYF. The CDR3, as DNA: TGCGCCAGCAGCCAGGGACAGGGTTTCTCCTACGAGCAGTACTTC.

The chain combines TRBV7-2 with TRBJ2-3, with D maybe TRBD1 (6 bases). Germline-derived CDR1 and CDR2 are SGHTA and FQGNSA. Trimming shortened V by 5 bases and J by 6 bases, and 15 bases separated the two germline ends. CDR3 length: 14 residues. The CDR3 reads CASSRTQGSDTQYF. Here the CDR3 DNA reads TGTGCCAGCAGCAGGACACAGGGTAGCGATACGCAGTATTTT.

This chain joins TRBV7-9 and TRBJ1-1, with a tentative D call TRBD1 (5 bases). The length of the CDR3 is 14 residues. Trimming took 1 base from V and 2 from J, leaving 8 bases between them. Germline CDR1 is SEHNR and CDR2 is FQNEAQ (reference sequence). CDR3 sequence (DNA): TGTGCCAGCAGCTTAGGACAGATCAACACTGAAGCTTTCTTT. Its protein is CASSLGQINTEAFF.

This sequence joins TRBV7-3 and TRBJ1-1, with D unresolved. The CDR3 has 14 residues. Germline lookup yields CDR1 SGHTA and CDR2 FQGTGA. V was clipped by 4 bases and J by 5 bases, with 14 bases between them. For the CDR3, the DNA is TGTGCCAGCAGCTCCGGAGGGCCCAAGACTGAAGCTTTCTTT. This encodes CASSSGGPKTEAFF.

The genes are TRBV10-2 and TRBJ1-5, with 7 bases matching TRBD1. The V gene's germline CDR1 is WSHSY and CDR2 SAAADI. V shed 6 bases, J shed 7 bases, and the junction held 6 bases outside the gene matches. The CDR3 is 13 amino acids. The CDR3 DNA is TGCGCCAGCAGGGAACAGGGGAAACAGCCCCAGCATTTT. It encodes CASREQGKQPQHF.

V is TRBV7-8 and J is TRBJ2-3; TRBD2 matches at 9 bases. The CDR3 consists of 15 residues. J was trimmed by 4 bases and V by 3 bases; bases with no gene match: 5. The V gene's germline CDR1 is SGHVS and CDR2 FQNEAQ. DNA for the CDR3: TGTGCCAGCAGCTTCGCGGGGGGGCTGGCAGATACGCAGTATTTT. The encoded protein is CASSFAGGLADTQYF.

This chain connects TRBV5-4 to TRBJ2-5; TRBD2 is a possible D gene (7 bases). Trimming took 1 base from V and 4 from J, leaving 14 bases between them. The germline V gene encodes CDR1 SGHNT and CDR2 YYREEE (reference sequence). The CDR3 spans 15 residues. The CDR3 loop is CASSLPGGRRETQYF. The CDR3 region has the DNA TGTGCCAGCAGCTTGCCGGGGGGCCGACGAGAGACCCAGTACTTC.

The chain recombines TRBV11-2 with TRBJ2-4, with TRBD1 identical over 11 bases. CDR3 length equals 15 residues. Trimming removed 5 bases from V and 8 bases from J; junction bases left unmatched: 8. In germline, CDR1 is SGHAT, CDR2 FQNNGV. CDR3 sequence: CASSTRTGGTDIQYF. The CDR3 bases are TGTGCCAGCAGCACGAGGACAGGGGGCACGGACATTCAGTACTTC. Variable domain in full (rest from reference TRBV11-2 and TRBJ2-4): EAGVAQSPRYKIIEKRQSVAFWCNPISGHATLYWYQQILGQGPKLLIQFQNNGVVDDSQLPKDRFSAERLKGVDSTLKIQPAKLEDSAVYLCASSTRTGGTDIQYFGAGTRLSVL.

The chain recombines TRBV2 with TRBJ1-6; 8 nucleotides line up with TRBD1. Germline lookup yields CDR1 SNHLY and CDR2 FYNNEI. CDR3 length equals 15 residues. V lost 6 bases, J lost 8 bases, and 9 bases stayed unmatched. The chain's CDR3 is CASRPSTGVHSPLHF. Written as DNA, the CDR3 is TGTGCCAGCAGGCCCTCGACAGGGGTCCATTCACCCCTCCACTTT.

The CDR3 loop reads CASSPRVSGNTIYF. CDR3 sequence (DNA): TGTGCCAGTAGTCCCAGGGTATCTGGAAACACCATATATTTT. The chain joins TRBV19 to TRBJ1-3, with D perhaps TRBD1 (5 bases). The CDR3 consists of 14 residues. The germline V gene has CDR1 LNHDA and CDR2 SQIVND (reference sequence). The ends were cut back, 5 bases at V and 1 base at J, with 9 bases in the middle.

This chain joins TRBV29-1 and TRBJ1-1; no firm D call. Looked up from germline, CDR1 is SQVTM and CDR2 is ANQGSEA. This CDR3 has 11 residues. Trimming shortened V by 4 bases and J by 10 bases, and 13 bases separated the two germline ends. The CDR3 sequence is CSVVSGSVAFF. CDR3 DNA: TGCAGCGTTGTTTCGGGTTCTGTAGCTTTCTTT.

The chain couples TRBV28 to TRBJ1-5; 7 bases agree with TRBD1. This CDR3 is 14 amino acids long. Germline assignment: CDR1 MDHEN and CDR2 SYDVKM. The V segment lost 10 bases and the J segment 5 bases; nucleotides outside the gene matches: 11. The CDR3 DNA follows: TGTGCCACCCTGAGGGACAGCACATATCAGCCCCAGCATTTT. Residues: CATLRDSTYQPQHF.

The chain uses TRBV2 and TRBJ1-5; possible D gene TRBD1, 5 bases. The V gene lost 4 bases and the J gene lost 8 bases, with 21 bases spanning the gap. The CDR3 totals 16 residues. Germline CDR1 SNHLY, CDR2 FYNNEI. The CDR3 here is CASSASGLGHIKPQHF. The CDR3 DNA reads TGTGCCAGCAGTGCCTCCGGCTTGGGGCATATCAAGCCCCAGCATTTT.

J is TRBJ1-2 and V is TRBV28; 7 nucleotides agree with TRBD1. This CDR3 has 13 residues. V lost 5 bases and J lost 7; bases outside the gene matches: 7. Germline CDR1 and CDR2: MDHEN and SYDVKM. The CDR3 is CASSLTGEAGYTF. CDR3 sequence (DNA): TGTGCCAGCAGTCTCACAGGGGAAGCTGGCTACACCTTC.

This rearrangement joins TRBV6-5 to TRBJ2-3; the D is unclear. CDR3 length: 13 amino acids. The germline gives CDR1 MNHEY, CDR2 SVGAGI. Trimming removed 6 bases at V and 3 bases at J, with 10 bases between. The chain's CDR3 is CASSRPSTDTQYF. The CDR3 bases are TGTGCCAGCAGCCGTCCCTCGACAGATACGCAGTATTTT.

The chain is built from TRBV7-3 and TRBJ2-2; D uncertain. The CDR3 runs 15 residues. The V end was cut by 2 bases, the J end by 0 bases, with 7 bases between. Germline assignment: CDR1 SGHTA and CDR2 FQGTGA. The CDR3 sequence is CASSLVAANTGELFF. The CDR3 DNA reads as TGTGCCAGCAGCTTAGTAGCAGCGAACACCGGGGAGCTGTTTTTT.